This TCR beta chain originates from a study of shared clonotypes between healthy human individuals. Study background: For every donor, three CD4 naive, three CD4 memory, two CD8 naive and one CD8 memory plates were used. The study's findings and limits: Clonotypes shared by all four donors outscored non-shared clonotypes in generation probability.

Donors, without exception, were Caucasian adults residing in Nashville, Tennessee. Concerning this clone: No antigen is known for it.

Samples underwent the assay at deep level. This table comes from immunoSEQ multiplex PCR, and its TCRdb copy is limited to in-frame clones, with some not included. The sample lists roughly 2,500,000 clones; roughly 93% were seen once. V dropped 6 bases and J dropped 5 bases, with 8 bases sitting between them. Germline-derived CDR1 and CDR2 are MNHEY and SVGAGI. This CDR3 spans 13 amino acids. V usage is TRBV6-5 and J usage is TRBJ1-6, with no clear D. The receptor was derived from a man between 18 and 29 years old in good health. Some clones in this sample may be carry-over from other donors' samples. The sequenced material came from naive CD4+ T cells from PBMCs. Stated subset: CD45RA+ positively selected. The CDR3 protein is CASSQRNNSPLHF. The CDR3 bases are TGTGCCAGCAGCCAAAGGAATAATTCACCCCTCCACTTT.